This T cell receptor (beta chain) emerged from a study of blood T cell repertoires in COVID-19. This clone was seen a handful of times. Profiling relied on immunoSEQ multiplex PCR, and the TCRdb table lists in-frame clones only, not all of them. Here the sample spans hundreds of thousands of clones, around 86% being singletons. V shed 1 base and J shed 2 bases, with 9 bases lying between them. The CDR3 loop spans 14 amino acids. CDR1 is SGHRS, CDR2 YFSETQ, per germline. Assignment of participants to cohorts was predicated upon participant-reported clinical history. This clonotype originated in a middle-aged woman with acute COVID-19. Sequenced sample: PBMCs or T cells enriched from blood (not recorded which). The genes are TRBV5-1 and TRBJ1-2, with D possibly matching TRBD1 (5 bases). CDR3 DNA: TGCGCCAGCAGCTTGACAGGACGAAACTATGGCTACACCTTC. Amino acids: CASSLTGRNYGYTF. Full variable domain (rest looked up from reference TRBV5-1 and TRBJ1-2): KAGVTQTPRYLIKTRGQQVTLSCSPISGHRSVSWYQQTPGQGLQFLFEYFSETQRNKGNFPGRFSGRQFSNSRSEMNVSTLELGDSALYLCASSLTGRNYGYTFGSGTRLTVV.